The 9 T cell receptor beta chains listed next were all sequenced from one sample in a study of identical twins. TCRdb re-analysed the 5' RACE reads in MiXCR, keeping a single row per CDR3 protein. The table records around 370,000 distinct CDR3 sequences, 9% to 10% of them present only once. The specimen was naive T cells sorted from blood. Source of these receptors: a woman aged 45-60 years in good health.

The V and J genes are TRBV18 and TRBJ2-1; maybe TRBD1 (8 bases). The CDR3 is made up of 15 amino acids. Trimming took 6 bases from V and 2 from J, leaving 14 bases between them. Germline CDR1 and CDR2: KGHSH and LQKENI. CDR3 in amino acids: CASSPTGGAYNEQFF. CDR3 in DNA: TGTGCCAGCTCCCCAACAGGGGGGGCCTACAATGAGCAGTTCTTC. The variable domain in full, with the rest retrieved from reference TRBV18 and TRBJ2-1, is NAGVMQNPRHLVRRRGQEARLRCSPMKGHSHVYWYRQLPEEGLKFMVYLQKENIIDESGMPKERFSAEFPKEGPSILRIQQVVRGDSAAYFCASSPTGGAYNEQFFGPGTRLTVL.

The sample holds many counts of this clonotype. The chain joins TRBV15 to TRBJ2-5; 10 nucleotides agree with TRBD2. This CDR3 has 15 residues. The V gene's germline CDR1 is LNHNV and CDR2 YYDKDF (reference sequence). J was trimmed by 2 bases and V by 4 bases; bases with no gene match: 4. This CDR3 is CATSTWTSGQETQYF. CDR3 bases: TGTGCCACCAGCACCTGGACTAGCGGACAAGAGACCCAGTACTTC.

This rearrangement joins TRBV6-5 to TRBJ1-1; tentatively, D is TRBD1 (6 bases). V was pared by 11 bases and J by 0 bases, with 7 bases between. The CDR3 spans 11 residues. CDR1 and CDR2 (germline): MNHEY, SVGAGI. The CDR3 DNA is TGTGCCGCAGGGGTGAACACTGAAGCTTTCTTT. It yields the protein CAAGVNTEAFF.

The chain recombines TRBV4-1 with TRBJ2-1, with D unresolved. This CDR3 is 13 amino acids long. The V end lost 3 bases, the J end lost 8 bases, and 11 bases lay between the germline ends. Germline loops: CDR1 MGHRA, CDR2 YSYEKL. The CDR3 spells CASSHRSGHEQFF. The CDR3 coding sequence is TGCGCCAGCAGCCATCGATCCGGGCATGAGCAGTTCTTC.

This clonotype was detected many times. The V gene is TRBV9, the J gene TRBJ1-1, with D unresolved. The CDR3 is 13 amino acids. Germline lookup yields CDR1 SGDLS and CDR2 YYNGEE. V gave up 3 bases and J gave up 6 bases, with 12 bases separating them. Here the CDR3 reads CASSAGIGAEAFF. The DNA of the CDR3 is TGTGCCAGCAGCGCCGGGATTGGCGCTGAAGCTTTCTTT.

This clonotype was detected only a few times. This chain links TRBV4-1 with TRBJ2-3, with TRBD2 as a possible D gene (5 bases). Germline V gene lookup returns CDR1 MGHRA and CDR2 YSYEKL. This CDR3 is built from 15 residues. V shed 1 base and J shed 4 bases, with 12 bases lying between them. The CDR3 sequence is CASSQGRAGSDTQYF. The DNA of the CDR3 is TGCGCCAGCAGCCAAGGGCGGGCCGGGTCAGATACGCAGTATTTT.

In its sample, this clonotype was seen a few times. The CDR3 nucleotides are TGCAGCGTTGCCGGGACAGGGGGCAACAATGAGCAGTTCTTC. Its translation: CSVAGTGGNNEQFF. The gene calls are TRBV29-1 and TRBJ2-1; 12 bases fit TRBD1. Germline CDR1 is SQVTM and CDR2 is ANQGSEA. The CDR3 length is 14 residues. V shed 4 bases and J 5 bases; nucleotides not matched to a gene: 3.

The chain has TRBV4-1 and TRBJ2-5; TRBD1 or TRBD2 may be the D gene (5 bases each). Trimming shortened V by 4 bases and J by 5 bases, and 17 bases separated the two germline ends. The CDR3 consists of 15 residues. Germline values: CDR1 MGHRA, CDR2 YSYEKL. The CDR3 DNA is TGCGCCAGCAGCCCTGGGGGACGTTGGGGGGAGACCCAGTACTTC. Translated: CASSPGGRWGETQYF.

This clonotype was seen repeatedly, ten times or more. The CDR3 is CASSPPGGTNTEAFF. The CDR3 nucleotides read TGCGCCAGCAGCCCACCCGGGGGTACGAACACTGAAGCTTTCTTT. The chain has TRBV4-1 and TRBJ1-1; a weak D match, TRBD1 (5 bases). CDR1 and CDR2 from the germline V gene are MGHRA and YSYEKL. The CDR3 loop spans 15 amino acids. V lost 4 bases and J lost 1, with 13 bases in between.